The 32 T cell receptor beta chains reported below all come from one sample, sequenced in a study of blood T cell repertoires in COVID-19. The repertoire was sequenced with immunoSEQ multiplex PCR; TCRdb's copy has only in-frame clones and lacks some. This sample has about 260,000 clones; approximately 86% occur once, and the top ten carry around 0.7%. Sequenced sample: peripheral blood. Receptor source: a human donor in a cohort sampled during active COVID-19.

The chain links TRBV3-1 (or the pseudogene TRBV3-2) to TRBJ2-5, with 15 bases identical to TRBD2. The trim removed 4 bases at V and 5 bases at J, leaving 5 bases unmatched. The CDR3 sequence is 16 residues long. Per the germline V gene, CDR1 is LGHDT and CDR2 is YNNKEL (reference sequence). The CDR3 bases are TGTGCCAGCAGCCCTAGGACTAGCGGGAGGGGGGAGACCCAGTACTTC. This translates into CASSPRTSGRGETQYF.

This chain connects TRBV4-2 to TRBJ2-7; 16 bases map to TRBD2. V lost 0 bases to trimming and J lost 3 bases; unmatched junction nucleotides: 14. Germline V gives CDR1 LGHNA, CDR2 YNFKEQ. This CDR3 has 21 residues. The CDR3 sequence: CASSQESGVKGLAGGIYEQYF. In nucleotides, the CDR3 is TGTGCCAGCAGCCAAGAGTCAGGGGTCAAGGGACTAGCGGGAGGGATCTACGAGCAGTACTTC.

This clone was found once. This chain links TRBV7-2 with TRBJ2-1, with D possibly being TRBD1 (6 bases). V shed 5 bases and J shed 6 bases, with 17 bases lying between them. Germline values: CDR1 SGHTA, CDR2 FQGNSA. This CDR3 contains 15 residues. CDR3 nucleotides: TGTGCCAGCAGCCTCCACCACAGGGTCAGCAATGAGCAGTTCTTC. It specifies CASSLHHRVSNEQFF.

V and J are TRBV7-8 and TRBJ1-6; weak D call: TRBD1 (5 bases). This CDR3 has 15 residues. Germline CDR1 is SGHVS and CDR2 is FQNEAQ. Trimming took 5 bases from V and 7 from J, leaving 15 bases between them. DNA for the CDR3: TGTGCCAGCAGCCGAGACCAGGGTTACAATTCACCCCTCCACTTT. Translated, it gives CASSRDQGYNSPLHF.

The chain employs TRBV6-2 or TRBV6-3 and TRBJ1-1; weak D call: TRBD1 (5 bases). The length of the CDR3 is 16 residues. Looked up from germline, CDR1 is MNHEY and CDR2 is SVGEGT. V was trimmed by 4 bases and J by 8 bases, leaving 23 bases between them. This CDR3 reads CASSSPWDFPKPEAFF. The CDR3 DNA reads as TGTGCCAGCAGTTCACCCTGGGACTTTCCCAAACCAGAAGCTTTCTTT.

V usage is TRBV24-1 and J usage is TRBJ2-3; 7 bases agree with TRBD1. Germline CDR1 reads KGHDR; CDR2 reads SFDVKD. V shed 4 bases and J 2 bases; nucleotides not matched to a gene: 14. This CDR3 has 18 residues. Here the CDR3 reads CATSETGTVISYTDTQYF. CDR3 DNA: TGTGCCACCAGTGAAACCGGGACAGTGATTAGCTACACAGATACGCAGTATTTT.

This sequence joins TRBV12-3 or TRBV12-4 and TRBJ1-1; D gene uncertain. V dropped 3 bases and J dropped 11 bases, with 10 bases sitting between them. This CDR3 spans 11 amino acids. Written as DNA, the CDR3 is TGTGCCAGCAGTTTTCATATCGGGGCTTTCTTT. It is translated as CASSFHIGAFF.

CDR3 loop: CASKGLGSTEAFF. The CDR3 nucleotides read TGTGCCAGCAAAGGGCTGGGGAGCACTGAAGCTTTCTTT. The chain joins TRBV2 to TRBJ1-1; D is undetermined. V was shortened by 7 bases and J by 4 bases, with 13 bases between the two germline ends. Germline V lookup: CDR1 SNHLY, CDR2 FYNNEI. The CDR3 length is 13 residues.

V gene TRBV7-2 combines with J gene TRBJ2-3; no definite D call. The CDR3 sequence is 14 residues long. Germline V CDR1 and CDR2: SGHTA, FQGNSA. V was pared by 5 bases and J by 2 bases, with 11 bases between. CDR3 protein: CASSASAHTDTQYF. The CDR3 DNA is TGTGCCAGCAGCGCCAGTGCACACACAGATACGCAGTATTTT.

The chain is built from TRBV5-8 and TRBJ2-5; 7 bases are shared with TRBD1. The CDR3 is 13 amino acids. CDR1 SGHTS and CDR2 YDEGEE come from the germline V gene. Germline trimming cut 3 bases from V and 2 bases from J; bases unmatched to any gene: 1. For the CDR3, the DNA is TGTGCCAGCAGCTCGGACAGGCAAGAGACCCAGTACTTC. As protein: CASSSDRQETQYF.

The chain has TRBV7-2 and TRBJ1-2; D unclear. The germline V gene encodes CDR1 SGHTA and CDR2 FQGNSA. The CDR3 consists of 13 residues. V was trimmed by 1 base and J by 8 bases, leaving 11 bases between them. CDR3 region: CASSLGILEGYTF. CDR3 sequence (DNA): TGTGCCAGCAGCTTAGGCATACTCGAAGGCTACACCTTC.

CDR3 in amino acids: CATLTGAWDYGYTF. In DNA, the CDR3 is TGTGCCACCCTAACTGGGGCTTGGGACTATGGCTACACCTTC. V and J are TRBV7-9 and TRBJ1-2; the D gene is possibly TRBD1 (5 bases). The V gene lost 10 bases and the J gene lost 3 bases, with 18 bases spanning the gap. The CDR3 is made up of 14 amino acids. CDR1 and CDR2 from the germline V gene are SEHNR and FQNEAQ (reference sequence).

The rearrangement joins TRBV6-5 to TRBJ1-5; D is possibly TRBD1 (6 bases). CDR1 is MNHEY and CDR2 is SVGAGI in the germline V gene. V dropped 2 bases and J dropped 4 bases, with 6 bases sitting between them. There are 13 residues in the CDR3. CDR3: CASSYDRNQPQHF. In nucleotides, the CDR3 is TGTGCCAGCAGTTACGACAGGAATCAGCCCCAGCATTTT.

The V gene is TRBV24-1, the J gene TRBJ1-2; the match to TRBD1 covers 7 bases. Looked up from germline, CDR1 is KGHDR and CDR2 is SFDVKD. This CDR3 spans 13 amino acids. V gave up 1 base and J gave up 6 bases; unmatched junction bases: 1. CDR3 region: CATSDFQGDGYTF. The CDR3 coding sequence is TGTGCCACCAGTGATTTTCAGGGGGATGGCTACACCTTC.

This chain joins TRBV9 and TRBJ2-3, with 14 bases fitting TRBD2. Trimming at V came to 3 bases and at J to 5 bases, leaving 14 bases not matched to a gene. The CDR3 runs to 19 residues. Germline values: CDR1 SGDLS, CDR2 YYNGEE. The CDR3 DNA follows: TGTGCCAGCAGCGCCCTAACTGGGACTAGCGGGAGTGTGAGAGATACGCAGTATTTT. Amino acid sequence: CASSALTGTSGSVRDTQYF. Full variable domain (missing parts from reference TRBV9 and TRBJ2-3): DSGVTQTPKHLITATGQRVTLRCSPRSGDLSVYWYQQSLDQGLQFLIQYYNGEERAKGNILERFSAQQFPDLHSELNLSSLELGDSALYFCASSALTGTSGSVRDTQYFGPGTRLTVL.

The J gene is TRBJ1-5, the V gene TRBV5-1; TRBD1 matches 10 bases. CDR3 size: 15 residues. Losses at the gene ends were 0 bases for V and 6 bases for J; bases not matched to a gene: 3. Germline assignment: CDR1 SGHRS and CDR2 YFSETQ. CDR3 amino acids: CASSLAGQGGQPQHF. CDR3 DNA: TGCGCCAGCAGCTTGGCAGGACAGGGGGGTCAGCCCCAGCATTTT. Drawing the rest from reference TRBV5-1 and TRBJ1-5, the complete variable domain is KAGVTQTPRYLIKTRGQQVTLSCSPISGHRSVSWYQQTPGQGLQFLFEYFSETQRNKGNFPGRFSGRQFSNSRSEMNVSTLELGDSALYLCASSLAGQGGQPQHFGDGTRLSIL.

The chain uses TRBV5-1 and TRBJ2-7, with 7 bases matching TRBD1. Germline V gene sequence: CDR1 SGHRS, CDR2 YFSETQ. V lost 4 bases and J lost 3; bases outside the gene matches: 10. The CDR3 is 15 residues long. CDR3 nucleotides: TGCGCCAGCAGCGACACCGGGACAGCTCTCTACGAGCAGTACTTC. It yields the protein CASSDTGTALYEQYF.

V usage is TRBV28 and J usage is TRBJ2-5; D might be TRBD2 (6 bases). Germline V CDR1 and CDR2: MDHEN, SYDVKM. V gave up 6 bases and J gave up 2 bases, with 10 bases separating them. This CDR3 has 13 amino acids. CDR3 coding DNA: TGTGCCAGCAGGCCAGGGACTCAAGAGACCCAGTACTTC. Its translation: CASRPGTQETQYF.

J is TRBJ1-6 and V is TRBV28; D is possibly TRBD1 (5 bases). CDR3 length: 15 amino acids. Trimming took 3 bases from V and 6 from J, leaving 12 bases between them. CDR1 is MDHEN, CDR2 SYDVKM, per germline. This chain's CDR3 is CASSLAGVGNSPLHF. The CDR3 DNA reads TGTGCCAGCAGTTTGGCGGGGGTGGGTAATTCACCCCTCCACTTT.

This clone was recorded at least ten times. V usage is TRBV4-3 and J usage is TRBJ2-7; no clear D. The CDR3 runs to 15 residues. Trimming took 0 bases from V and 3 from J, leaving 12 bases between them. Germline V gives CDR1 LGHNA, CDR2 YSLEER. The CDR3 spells CASSQDLERLYEQYF. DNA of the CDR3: TGCGCCAGCAGCCAAGATTTGGAGCGCCTCTACGAGCAGTACTTC.

Written as DNA, the CDR3 is TGTGCCAGCCGAAAAGGACAGGGGGACGAGCAGTACTTC. Protein sequence: CASRKGQGDEQYF. The V and J genes are TRBV21-1 and TRBJ2-7; the table names TRBD1, a call not compared with the DNA. TRBV21-1 is listed as a pseudogene. The CDR3 contains 13 residues.

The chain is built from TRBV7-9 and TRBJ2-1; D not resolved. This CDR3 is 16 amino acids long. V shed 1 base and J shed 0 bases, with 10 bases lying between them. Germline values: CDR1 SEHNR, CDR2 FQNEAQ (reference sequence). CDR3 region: CASSLEGRSSYNEQFF. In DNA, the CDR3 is TGTGCCAGCAGCTTAGAAGGAAGGAGCTCCTACAATGAGCAGTTCTTC.

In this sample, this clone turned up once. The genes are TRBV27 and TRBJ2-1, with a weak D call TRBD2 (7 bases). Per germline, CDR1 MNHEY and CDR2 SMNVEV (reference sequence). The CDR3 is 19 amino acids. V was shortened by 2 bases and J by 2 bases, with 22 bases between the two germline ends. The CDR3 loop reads CASSLRWGGRRETYNEQFF. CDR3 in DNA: TGTGCCAGCAGTTTAAGGTGGGGGGGGCGCCGGGAGACCTACAATGAGCAGTTCTTC.

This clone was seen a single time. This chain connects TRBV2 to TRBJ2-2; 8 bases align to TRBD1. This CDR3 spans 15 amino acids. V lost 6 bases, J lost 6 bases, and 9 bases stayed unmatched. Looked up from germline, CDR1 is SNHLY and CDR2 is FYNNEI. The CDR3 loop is CASRNQGAWAGELFF. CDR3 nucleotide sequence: TGTGCCAGCAGAAATCAGGGGGCGTGGGCCGGGGAGCTGTTTTTT.

The CDR3 nucleotides read TGTGCCAGCAGCCCACCTAAATTAAGCGGGAGGCACTACGAGCAGTACTTC. Translation: CASSPPKLSGRHYEQYF. The chain is built from TRBV3-1 (or the pseudogene TRBV3-2) and TRBJ2-7, with 9 bases that match TRBD2. V lost 4 bases and J lost 3; bases outside the gene matches: 13. The CDR3 is made up of 17 amino acids. Germline loops: CDR1 LGHDT, CDR2 YNNKEL (reference sequence).

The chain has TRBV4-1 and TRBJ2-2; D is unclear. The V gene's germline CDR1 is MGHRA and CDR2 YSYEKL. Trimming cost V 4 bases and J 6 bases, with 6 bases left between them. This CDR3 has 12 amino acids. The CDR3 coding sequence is TGCGCCAGCAGCCTCGTTGCCGGGGAGCTGTTTTTT. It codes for CASSLVAGELFF.

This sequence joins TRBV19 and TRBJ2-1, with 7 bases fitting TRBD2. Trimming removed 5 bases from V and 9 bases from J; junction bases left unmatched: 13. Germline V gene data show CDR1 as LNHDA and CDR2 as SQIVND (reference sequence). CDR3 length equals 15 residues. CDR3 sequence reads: CASSLGTTLGTEQFF. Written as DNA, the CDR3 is TGTGCCAGTAGTCTCGGGACTACCTTAGGGACTGAGCAGTTCTTC.

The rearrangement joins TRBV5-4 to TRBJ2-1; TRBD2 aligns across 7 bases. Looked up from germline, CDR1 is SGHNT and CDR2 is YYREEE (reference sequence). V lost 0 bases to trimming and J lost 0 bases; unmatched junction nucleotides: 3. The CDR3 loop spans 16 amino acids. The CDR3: CASSLDSGLSYNEQFF. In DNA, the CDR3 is TGTGCCAGCAGCTTGGATAGCGGGCTCTCCTACAATGAGCAGTTCTTC.

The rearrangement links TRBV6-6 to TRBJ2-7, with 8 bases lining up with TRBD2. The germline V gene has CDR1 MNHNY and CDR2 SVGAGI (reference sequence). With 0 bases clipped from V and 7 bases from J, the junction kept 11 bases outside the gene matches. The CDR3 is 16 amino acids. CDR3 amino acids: CASSYSILASGFEQYF. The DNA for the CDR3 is TGTGCCAGCAGTTACTCGATTCTGGCTAGCGGGTTTGAGCAGTACTTC.

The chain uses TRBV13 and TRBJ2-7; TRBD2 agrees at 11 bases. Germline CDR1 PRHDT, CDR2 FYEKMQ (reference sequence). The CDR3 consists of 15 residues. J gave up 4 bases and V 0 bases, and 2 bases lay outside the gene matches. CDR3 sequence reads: CASSLGTSGTYEQYF. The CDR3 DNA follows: TGTGCCAGCAGCTTAGGGACTAGCGGGACTTACGAGCAGTACTTC.

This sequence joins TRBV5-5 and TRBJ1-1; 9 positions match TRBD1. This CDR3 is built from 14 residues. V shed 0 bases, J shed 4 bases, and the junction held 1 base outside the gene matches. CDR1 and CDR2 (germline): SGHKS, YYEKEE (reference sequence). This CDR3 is CASSLGTGATEAFF. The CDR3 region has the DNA TGTGCCAGCAGCTTGGGGACAGGGGCCACTGAAGCTTTCTTT.

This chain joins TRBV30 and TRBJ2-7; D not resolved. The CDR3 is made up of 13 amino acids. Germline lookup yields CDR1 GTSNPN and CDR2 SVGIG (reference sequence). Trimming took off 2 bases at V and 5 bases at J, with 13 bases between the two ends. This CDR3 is CAWSTYSINEQYF. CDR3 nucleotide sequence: TGTGCCTGGAGTACCTATTCGATCAACGAGCAGTACTTC.